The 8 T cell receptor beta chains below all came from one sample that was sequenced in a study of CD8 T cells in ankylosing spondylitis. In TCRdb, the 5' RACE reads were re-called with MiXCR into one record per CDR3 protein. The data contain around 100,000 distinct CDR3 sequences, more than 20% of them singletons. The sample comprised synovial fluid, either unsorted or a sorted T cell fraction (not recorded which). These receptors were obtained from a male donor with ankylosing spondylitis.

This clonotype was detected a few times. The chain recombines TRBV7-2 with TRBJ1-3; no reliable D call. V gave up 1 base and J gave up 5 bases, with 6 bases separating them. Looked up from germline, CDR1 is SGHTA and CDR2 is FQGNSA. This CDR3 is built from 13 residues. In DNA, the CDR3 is TGTGCCAGCAGCTTAGAGCGACGAAACACCATATATTTT. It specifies CASSLERRNTIYF.

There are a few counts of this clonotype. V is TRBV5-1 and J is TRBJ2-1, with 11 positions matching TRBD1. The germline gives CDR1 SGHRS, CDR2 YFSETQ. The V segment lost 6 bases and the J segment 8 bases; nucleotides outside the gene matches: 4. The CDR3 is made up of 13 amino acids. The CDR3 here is CASNGQGADEQFF. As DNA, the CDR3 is TGCGCCAGCAACGGACAGGGGGCAGATGAGCAGTTCTTC.

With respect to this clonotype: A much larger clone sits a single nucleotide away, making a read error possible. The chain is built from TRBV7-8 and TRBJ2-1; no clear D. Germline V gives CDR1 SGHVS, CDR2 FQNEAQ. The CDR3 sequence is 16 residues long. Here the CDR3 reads CASSFDPASSYNGQFF. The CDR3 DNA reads TGTGCCAGCAGCTTTGACCCAGCGAGCTCCTACAATGGGCAGTTCTTC.

The CDR3 spells CASSLGTAGGYTF. CDR3 bases: TGTGCCAGCAGCTTGGGAACAGCCGGTGGCTACACCTTC. This chain uses TRBV7-9 with TRBJ1-2; D unclear. Germline V gene data show CDR1 as SEHNR and CDR2 as FQNEAQ (reference sequence). CDR3 size: 13 residues. V gave up 3 bases and J gave up 7 bases, with 12 bases separating them.

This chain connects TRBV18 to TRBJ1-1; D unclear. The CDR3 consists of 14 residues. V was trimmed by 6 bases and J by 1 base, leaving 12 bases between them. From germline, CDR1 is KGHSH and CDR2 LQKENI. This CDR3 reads CASSAQAPNTEAFF. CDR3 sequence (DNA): TGTGCCAGCTCGGCCCAAGCGCCGAACACTGAAGCTTTCTTT.

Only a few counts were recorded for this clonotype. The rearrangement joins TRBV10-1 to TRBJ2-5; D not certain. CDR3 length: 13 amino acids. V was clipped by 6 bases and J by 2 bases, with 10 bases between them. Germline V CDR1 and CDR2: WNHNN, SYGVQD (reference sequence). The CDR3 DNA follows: TGCGCCAGCAGCAGTAGTCGTCAAGAGACCCAGTACTTC. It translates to CASSSSRQETQYF.

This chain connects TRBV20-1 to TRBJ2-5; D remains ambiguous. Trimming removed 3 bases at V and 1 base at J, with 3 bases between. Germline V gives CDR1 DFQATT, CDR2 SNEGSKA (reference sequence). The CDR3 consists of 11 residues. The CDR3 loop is CSASLQETQYF. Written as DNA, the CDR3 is TGCAGTGCTAGTCTCCAAGAGACCCAGTACTTC.

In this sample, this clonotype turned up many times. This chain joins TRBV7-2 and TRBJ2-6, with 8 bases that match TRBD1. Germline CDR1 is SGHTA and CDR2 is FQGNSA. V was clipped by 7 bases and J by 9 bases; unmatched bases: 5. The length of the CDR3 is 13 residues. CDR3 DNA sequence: TGTGCCAGCATAGCTGGGACAGGCAACGTCCTGACTTTC. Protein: CASIAGTGNVLTF.